What follows are 24 T cell receptor beta chains derived from one specimen sequenced in a study of blood T cell repertoires in COVID-19 (dated by TCRdb to 2020 to 2022). To prepare the library, the immunoSEQ multiplex PCR assay was applied. TCRdb took over this immuneACCESS table, retaining in-frame rearrangements with V and J assigned. Such tables are incomplete; in checked studies, under half of the missing clones stem from an unresolved V gene, and the remainder is unexplained. The table for this sample lists some 200,000 clones; approximately 85% of them were counted only once. The leading ten clones occupy less than 9% of the sample. Sequenced input: peripheral blood. The receptors were gathered from a woman in her sixties with acute or convalescent COVID-19.

This rearrangement joins TRBV27 to TRBJ1-1; D call uncertain. The CDR3 sequence is 14 residues long. V lost 5 bases to trimming and J lost 0 bases, with 10 bases between them. Per the germline V gene, CDR1 is MNHEY and CDR2 is SMNVEV (reference sequence). CDR3 residues: CASSPQQLNTEAFF. The CDR3 DNA follows: TGTGCCAGCAGTCCACAACAGTTGAACACTGAAGCTTTCTTT.

The V and J genes are TRBV23-1 and TRBJ2-1; weak D call: TRBD2 (6 bases). TRBV23-1 is known as an ORF, though its function is uncertain. This CDR3 comprises 15 residues. V was trimmed by 4 bases and J by 2 bases, leaving 12 bases between them. The CDR3 DNA sequence: TGCGCCAGCAGTCGAAGGGGAGGAACCTACAATGAGCAGTTCTTC. It codes for CASSRRGGTYNEQFF.

V and J are TRBV6-5 and TRBJ1-1; D gene uncertain. CDR1 MNHEY and CDR2 SVGAGI come from the germline V gene. This CDR3 spans 13 amino acids. Trimming removed 3 bases from V and 6 bases from J, with 11 bases in between. CDR3 amino acids: CASSYEGVSEAFF. CDR3 DNA: TGTGCCAGCAGTTATGAGGGAGTCTCTGAAGCTTTCTTT.

The chain carries TRBV30 and TRBJ1-1, with D possibly being TRBD1 (6 bases). Germline lookup yields CDR1 GTSNPN and CDR2 SVGIG (reference sequence). The CDR3 contains 14 residues. The CDR3 loop reads CAMQQGLTNTEAFF. Written as DNA, the CDR3 is TGTGCTATGCAACAGGGCTTGACGAACACTGAAGCTTTCTTT.

This rearrangement joins TRBV19 to TRBJ1-2; TRBD1 is a possible D gene (5 bases). Trimming left V 2 bases short and J 0 bases short, with 16 bases between. From germline, CDR1 is LNHDA and CDR2 SQIVND (reference sequence). The CDR3 has 17 residues. The CDR3 DNA reads TGTGCCAGTAGTATATGGGGCGGCTTTCCATCTAACTATGGCTACACCTTC. Amino acid sequence: CASSIWGGFPSNYGYTF.

In this sample, this clone turned up once. The chain combines TRBV18 with TRBJ2-5, with a tentative D call TRBD1 (5 bases). Trimming stripped 3 bases from V and 3 bases from J, with 8 bases between. There are 13 residues in the CDR3. Germline values: CDR1 KGHSH, CDR2 LQKENI. CDR3 nucleotides: TGTGCCAGCTCACCCGGACAAGAAGAGACCCAGTACTTC. Residues: CASSPGQEETQYF.

The table lists this clone with a few counts. The chain carries TRBV3-1 (or the pseudogene TRBV3-2) and TRBJ2-7; the D gene is possibly TRBD2 (5 bases). Germline V gene lookup returns CDR1 LGHDT and CDR2 YNNKEL (reference sequence). V lost 0 bases, J lost 7 bases, and 19 bases lay in between. CDR3 size: 16 residues. The CDR3, as DNA: TGTGCCAGCAGCCAAGATCTGGCTAGCTCGTCTCGTGAGCAGTACTTC. It codes for CASSQDLASSSREQYF.

The CDR3 nucleotides are TGTGCCAGTAGTGCCGGGACAGGGGTTTCCAATCAGCCCCAGCATTTT. It encodes CASSAGTGVSNQPQHF. This sequence joins TRBV19 and TRBJ1-5; TRBD1 agrees at 10 bases. Trimming at V came to 5 bases and at J to 3 bases, leaving 7 bases not matched to a gene. The CDR3 runs to 16 residues. Germline V gene sequence: CDR1 LNHDA, CDR2 SQIVND (reference sequence).

This clone was observed once. The V and J genes are TRBV6-5 and TRBJ2-1; D is undetermined. The V gene's germline CDR1 is MNHEY and CDR2 SVGAGI. Trimming removed 2 bases from V and 4 bases from J, with 6 bases in between. The CDR3 has 13 residues. The CDR3 loop is CASSYTSYNEQFF. In nucleotides, the CDR3 is TGTGCCAGCAGTTACACAAGTTACAATGAGCAGTTCTTC.

This clone was found once. The identical CDR3 is also encoded by other nucleotide sequences in the sample. The chain is built from TRBV28 and TRBJ1-2; D is ambiguous. V gave up 2 bases and J gave up 0 bases, with 7 bases separating them. CDR3 length equals 14 residues. From germline, CDR1 is MDHEN and CDR2 SYDVKM. CDR3 nucleotide sequence: TGTGCCAGCAGTTTACGGACTTCTAACTATGGCTACACCTTC. Translated, it gives CASSLRTSNYGYTF.

The V gene is TRBV6-5, the J gene TRBJ2-1; 9 positions match TRBD1. In germline, CDR1 is MNHEY, CDR2 SVGAGI. This CDR3 has 14 residues. V lost 7 bases and J lost 4; bases outside the gene matches: 5. The CDR3 here is CASTHRGRYNEQFF. In nucleotides, the CDR3 is TGTGCCAGCACCCACAGGGGGCGTTACAATGAGCAGTTCTTC.

The gene calls are TRBV6-5 and TRBJ1-3, with 9 bases lining up with TRBD1. The germline gives CDR1 MNHEY, CDR2 SVGAGI. Trimming removed 5 bases from V and 0 bases from J; junction bases left unmatched: 2. This CDR3 has 15 amino acids. This CDR3 reads CASSRDRASGNTIYF. CDR3 nucleotides: TGTGCCAGCAGTCGGGACAGGGCCTCTGGAAACACCATATATTTT.

The chain couples TRBV7-6 to TRBJ1-5; D gene unclear. The CDR3 length is 15 residues. CDR1 and CDR2 from the germline V gene are SGHVS and FNYEAQ. Trimming took 0 bases from V and 4 from J, leaving 10 bases between them. The chain's CDR3 is CASSLAGPGNQPQHF. CDR3 coding DNA: TGTGCCAGCAGCTTAGCAGGTCCCGGGAATCAGCCCCAGCATTTT.

V and J are TRBV18 and TRBJ2-7; 9 bases fit TRBD2. CDR3 length equals 13 residues. V lost 3 bases, J lost 4 bases, and 1 base stayed unmatched. The germline CDR1 and CDR2 sequences are KGHSH and LQKENI. The CDR3 spells CASSPSGSYEQYV. The CDR3 DNA is TGTGCCAGCTCACCTAGCGGGAGTTACGAGCAGTACGTC.

CDR3 sequence reads: CASSLQGNTEAFF. For the CDR3, the DNA is TGTGCCAGCAGCTTACAGGGGAACACTGAAGCTTTCTTT. The chain is built from TRBV7-3 and TRBJ1-1; possible D gene TRBD1, 5 bases. CDR3 size: 13 residues. Trimming removed 2 bases at V and 1 base at J, with 5 bases between. CDR1 is SGHTA, CDR2 FQGTGA, per germline.

The V gene is TRBV18, the J gene TRBJ2-1, with 8 bases aligning to TRBD1. Per the germline V gene, CDR1 is KGHSH and CDR2 is LQKENI. After removal of 6 bases from V and 1 base from J, the junction contained 5 bases not matched to a gene. The CDR3 length is 15 residues. CDR3 protein: CASSSNRGSYNEQFF. Written as DNA, the CDR3 is TGTGCCAGCTCGTCTAACAGGGGGTCCTACAATGAGCAGTTCTTC.

The chain has TRBV19 and TRBJ2-2; no firm D call. With 6 bases removed from V and 4 bases from J, the gap between germline ends came to 3 bases. Germline assignment: CDR1 LNHDA and CDR2 SQIVND (reference sequence). This CDR3 has 11 amino acids. In DNA, the CDR3 is TGTGCCAGTAGCCTCACCGGGGAGCTGTTTTTT. Its protein product is CASSLTGELFF. Variable domain in full (rest from reference TRBV19 and TRBJ2-2): DGGITQSPKYLFRKEGQNVTLSCEQNLNHDAMYWYRQDPGQGLRLIYYSQIVNDFQKGDIAEGYSVSREKKESFPLTVTSAQKNPTAFYLCASSLTGELFFGEGSRLTVL.

The V gene is TRBV2, the J gene TRBJ1-5; 9 nucleotides align to TRBD1. Germline-derived CDR1 and CDR2 are SNHLY and FYNNEI. V lost 7 bases to trimming and J lost 7 bases; unmatched junction nucleotides: 8. The CDR3 contains 14 residues. CDR3 amino acids: CASKGQGLWQPQHF. The CDR3 nucleotides read TGTGCCAGCAAGGGACAGGGCTTGTGGCAGCCCCAGCATTTT.

The rearrangement joins TRBV7-8 to TRBJ1-1; no reliable D call. The length of the CDR3 is 12 residues. CDR1 SGHVS and CDR2 FQNEAQ come from the germline V gene. Trimming stripped 8 bases from V and 8 bases from J, with 15 bases between. Here the CDR3 DNA reads TGTGCCAGCTTGAGTGAGGGCCTAGAAGCTTTCTTT. This gives the protein CASLSEGLEAFF.

The V call is TRBV18, the J call TRBJ2-2, with D possibly being TRBD2 (6 bases). V lost 3 bases and J 6 bases, leaving 8 bases between the germline ends. Germline V lookup: CDR1 KGHSH, CDR2 LQKENI. There are 13 residues in the CDR3. CDR3 sequence reads: CASSPRDSGELFF. CDR3 DNA sequence: TGTGCCAGCTCACCGAGGGACTCCGGGGAGCTGTTTTTT.

The rearrangement links TRBV15 to TRBJ2-2; TRBD1 is a possible D gene (6 bases). CDR1 LNHNV and CDR2 YYDKDF come from the germline V gene (reference sequence). V lost 4 bases and J 7 bases, leaving 19 bases between the germline ends. The CDR3 is 16 residues long. Here the CDR3 reads CATSNLKQGLGGELFF. CDR3 DNA: TGTGCCACCAGCAACCTAAAACAGGGTTTAGGCGGGGAGCTGTTTTTT.

The V and J genes are TRBV19 and TRBJ2-3; 11 bases match TRBD2. After removal of 4 bases from V and 0 bases from J, the junction contained 9 bases not matched to a gene. Germline V CDR1 and CDR2: LNHDA, SQIVND (reference sequence). This CDR3 spans 18 amino acids. CDR3 protein: CASSKTSGSATSTDTQYF. CDR3 bases: TGTGCCAGTAGTAAAACTAGCGGGAGTGCCACTAGCACAGATACGCAGTATTTT.

The V call is TRBV7-8, the J call TRBJ2-1, with 7 bases fitting TRBD2. V trimming: 4 bases; J trimming: 6 bases; junction bases outside the gene matches: 18. The CDR3 totals 18 residues. Germline V gene sequence: CDR1 SGHVS, CDR2 FQNEAQ. As DNA, the CDR3 is TGTGCCAGCAGCTGGGAGGGCTCAGGAAACGCCGAAAGCAATGAGCAGTTCTTC. It yields the protein CASSWEGSGNAESNEQFF.

This clone came up once. V is TRBV7-8 and J is TRBJ2-1, with TRBD1 matching over 9 bases. The CDR3 sequence is 15 residues long. The trim removed 8 bases at V and 6 bases at J, leaving 11 bases unmatched. Germline V gene data show CDR1 as SGHVS and CDR2 as FQNEAQ. The CDR3 nucleotides read TGTGCCAGCGGACAGGGGCTCACCCGTTTCAATGAGCAGTTCTTC. Translated: CASGQGLTRFNEQFF.